The present entry profiles one T cell receptor (beta chain) with its context. In the source study's methods: Estimation of nucleated cell counts relied on the amplification of reference gene primers. TCRdb keeps only in-frame clones here, not all; method: immunoSEQ multiplex PCR. The DNA was the basis for D and trimming; V, J and clone size are from that table. The table shows roughly 43,000 clones, with about 85% occurring only once. This specimen belongs to a study of blood T cell repertoires in COVID-19. The specimen sequenced was peripheral blood. This sequence was found in a human donor in a cohort sampled during active COVID-19.

The CDR3 DNA reads TGTGCCAGCAGTTTACTCGGGACTAGCCCCTACAATGAGCAGTTCTTC. Amino acid sequence: CASSLLGTSPYNEQFF. The chain recombines TRBV6-5 with TRBJ2-1; 9 bases line up with TRBD2. This CDR3 spans 16 amino acids. Germline CDR1 MNHEY, CDR2 SVGAGI. V lost 4 bases and J lost 2; bases outside the gene matches: 6.